The 26 T cell receptor beta chains below were found in one sample sequenced in a study of PD-1 blockade in classical Hodgkin lymphoma. In every patient, relapse followed autologous stem cell transplantation, while exposure to brentuximab vedotin differed. Some clones are missing from TCRdb's copy, which holds only in-frame ones; the method was immunoSEQ multiplex PCR. This sample has 57,000 or so clones, with 88% found just once. Sequenced here: peripheral blood mononuclear cells (PBMCs), sampled at baseline. These TCRs come from a human donor with classical Hodgkin lymphoma.

The V call is TRBV6-1, the J call TRBJ1-5; 10 bases fit TRBD1. V lost 1 base to trimming and J lost 0 bases; unmatched junction nucleotides: 6. Germline loops: CDR1 MNHNS, CDR2 SASEGT. The CDR3 runs to 18 residues. The CDR3 DNA follows: TGTGCCAGCAGTGAAGGGACAGGGGGATTATATAGCAATCAGCCCCAGCATTTT. This sequence encodes CASSEGTGGLYSNQPQHF.

This clone has just a few counts. This chain links TRBV4-2 with TRBJ1-1; D remains ambiguous. The CDR3 sequence is 12 residues long. Germline-derived CDR1 and CDR2 are LGHNA and YNFKEQ. Between the trimmed V and J ends, which lost 0 bases and 8 bases, there was a span of 7 bases. The CDR3 DNA sequence: TGTGCCAGCAGCCAAGAGGAAGAGGAAGCTTTCTTT. Translation gives CASSQEEEEAFF.

The rearrangement uses TRBV6-5 and TRBJ2-7; 7 bases map to TRBD1. The V and J ends lost 8 bases and 4 bases, in that order; junction bases with no gene match: 11. The germline V gene has CDR1 MNHEY and CDR2 SVGAGI. This CDR3 contains 14 residues. The CDR3: CASGRQGSGYEQYF. The CDR3 DNA sequence: TGTGCCAGCGGGCGACAGGGCTCAGGGTACGAGCAGTACTTC.

This clone was detected once. Other DNA sequences within the sample encode an identical CDR3. The chain is built from TRBV27 and TRBJ2-5; D gene unclear. The V and J ends lost 2 bases and 0 bases respectively, with 7 bases between them. Per the germline V gene, CDR1 is MNHEY and CDR2 is SMNVEV (reference sequence). The CDR3 covers 14 residues. The CDR3 DNA reads TGTGCCAGCAGTTTACGTCGGGACCAAGAGACCCAGTACTTC. Its protein product is CASSLRRDQETQYF.

The CDR3 region is CASSLGGSPGYGYTF. For the CDR3, the DNA is TGTGCCAGCAGCTTAGGGGGCTCCCCGGGCTATGGCTACACCTTC. This rearrangement joins TRBV7-6 to TRBJ1-2; tentative D call: TRBD1 (5 bases). The CDR3 contains 15 residues. V was trimmed by 1 base and J by 4 bases, leaving 13 bases between them. Germline CDR1 and CDR2: SGHVS and FNYEAQ.

This clone was counted once. The V call is TRBV6-1, the J call TRBJ2-7, with a weak D call TRBD2 (7 bases). There are 15 residues in the CDR3. Germline values: CDR1 MNHNS, CDR2 SASEGT. V was trimmed by 6 bases and J by 2 bases, leaving 17 bases between them. CDR3 in amino acids: CASSSWPGGAYEQYF. The CDR3 DNA reads as TGTGCCAGCAGCTCATGGCCGGGGGGCGCCTACGAGCAGTACTTC.

The chain has TRBV29-1 and TRBJ1-1, with D perhaps TRBD1 (5 bases). Germline CDR1 is SQVTM and CDR2 is ANQGSEA. CDR3 length: 15 amino acids. Between the trimmed V and J ends, which lost 8 bases and 6 bases, there was a span of 25 bases. CDR3 loop: CSSLWDPGLQSEAFF. The CDR3 DNA sequence: TGCAGCAGTCTCTGGGACCCGGGACTTCAGTCTGAAGCTTTCTTT.

V is TRBV7-9 and J is TRBJ2-3, with 12 bases matching TRBD2. There are 16 residues in the CDR3. J lost 6 bases, V lost 2 bases, and 6 bases had no gene match. Looked up from germline, CDR1 is SEHNR and CDR2 is FQNEAQ (reference sequence). The CDR3 loop is CASSLPSGGGSDTQYF. The CDR3 DNA is TGTGCCAGCAGCTTACCTAGCGGGGGGGGCTCGGATACGCAGTATTTT.

The V gene is TRBV5-1, the J gene TRBJ1-2; 8 positions agree with TRBD1. Germline V gives CDR1 SGHRS, CDR2 YFSETQ. After removal of 3 bases from V and 8 bases from J, the junction contained 15 bases not matched to a gene. This CDR3 spans 16 amino acids. The DNA of the CDR3 is TGCGCCAGCAGCTCAACTGACGACGCAGGGGGCAAGGGCTACACCTTC. Translating it yields CASSSTDDAGGKGYTF.

The chain uses TRBV5-6 and TRBJ2-1, with 8 bases aligning to TRBD2. CDR1 is SGHDT and CDR2 is YYEEEE in the germline V gene. J was trimmed by 7 bases and V by 1 base; bases with no gene match: 7. CDR3 length equals 15 residues. The CDR3 protein is CASSLPGGPSNEQFF. The CDR3 nucleotides are TGTGCCAGCAGCTTGCCGGGGGGGCCTAGTAATGAGCAGTTCTTC.

The chain couples TRBV5-1 to TRBJ2-1, with TRBD1 matching over 10 bases. Germline values: CDR1 SGHRS, CDR2 YFSETQ. V shed 5 bases and J 8 bases; nucleotides not matched to a gene: 13. The CDR3 totals 16 residues. In DNA, the CDR3 is TGCGCCAGCAGGTTGACAGGGGGCGCGTTTTTTCATGAGCAGTTCTTC. Protein sequence: CASRLTGGAFFHEQFF.

V gene TRBV7-9 combines with J gene TRBJ1-2; D is perhaps TRBD1 (5 bases). Germline CDR1 SEHNR, CDR2 FQNEAQ (reference sequence). V shed 5 bases and J shed 3 bases, with 13 bases lying between them. This CDR3 is built from 14 residues. The CDR3 DNA is TGTGCCAGCAGCCAAGACAAAGGGGACTATGGCTACACCTTC. This gives the protein CASSQDKGDYGYTF.

This chain joins TRBV5-6 and TRBJ2-3, with D unresolved. CDR3 length equals 18 residues. CDR1 and CDR2 from the germline V gene are SGHDT and YYEEEE. The V and J ends lost 3 bases and 1 base respectively, with 21 bases between them. DNA of the CDR3: TGTGCCAGCAGCTCAGAAACAGAACCTCCTTCACGCACAGATACGCAGTATTTT. Its translation: CASSSETEPPSRTDTQYF.

This chain uses TRBV11-3 with TRBJ2-7; TRBD1 matches 7 bases. V lost 4 bases to trimming and J lost 0 bases; unmatched junction nucleotides: 3. This CDR3 contains 14 residues. Germline-derived CDR1 and CDR2 are SGHNT and YENEEA. CDR3 nucleotides: TGTGCCAGCAGCTACCGGGACAGCTCCTACGAGCAGTACTTC. Its translation is CASSYRDSSYEQYF.

This clone qualifies as medium-sized. This CDR3 is CASSSLAGGRADTQYF. The CDR3, as DNA: TGCGCCAGCAGCTCCCTAGCGGGGGGGCGCGCAGATACGCAGTATTTT. J is TRBJ2-3 and V is TRBV5-1, with 12 bases fitting TRBD2. Germline loops: CDR1 SGHRS, CDR2 YFSETQ. The CDR3 totals 16 residues. J gave up 4 bases and V 3 bases, and 6 bases lay outside the gene matches.

The chain joins TRBV29-1 to TRBJ1-4, with unresolved D. In germline, CDR1 is SQVTM, CDR2 ANQGSEA. V lost 5 bases to trimming and J lost 6 bases, with 16 bases between them. The CDR3 loop spans 14 amino acids. The CDR3 nucleotides are TGCAGCGTTCGGACGGACCTCTGGGATGAAAAACTGTTTTTT. Translated: CSVRTDLWDEKLFF.

This clone was recorded a few times. This chain links TRBV5-4 with TRBJ2-7; TRBD1 aligns across 10 bases. V was clipped by 0 bases and J by 5 bases; unmatched bases: 8. Germline loops: CDR1 SGHNT, CDR2 YYREEE (reference sequence). The CDR3 totals 16 residues. As DNA, the CDR3 is TGTGCCAGCAGCTTGGCCGTAGGACAGGGGGTGAACGAGCAGTACTTC. Its protein is CASSLAVGQGVNEQYF.

This CDR3 is CASSVNGQETQYF. CDR3 nucleotide sequence: TGTGCCAGCAGCGTTAATGGTCAAGAGACCCAGTACTTC. V and J are TRBV9 and TRBJ2-5; D call uncertain. The CDR3 consists of 13 residues. Germline CDR1 is SGDLS and CDR2 is YYNGEE. V lost 2 bases to trimming and J lost 2 bases, with 7 bases between them. Variable domain in full (rest from reference TRBV9 and TRBJ2-5): DSGVTQTPKHLITATGQRVTLRCSPRSGDLSVYWYQQSLDQGLQFLIQYYNGEERAKGNILERFSAQQFPDLHSELNLSSLELGDSALYFCASSVNGQETQYFGPGTRLLVL.

Written as DNA, the CDR3 is TGTGCCAGCAGCTTACCTCCTAGCTCTGAGCAGTTCTTC. Amino acid sequence: CASSLPPSSEQFF. V usage is TRBV7-3 and J usage is TRBJ2-1, with TRBD2 as a possible D gene (5 bases). V was clipped by 2 bases and J by 9 bases, with 11 bases between them. Germline CDR1 SGHTA, CDR2 FQGTGA. This CDR3 contains 13 residues.

The chain uses TRBV11-1 and TRBJ2-7, with D perhaps matching TRBD1 (5 bases). The CDR3 has 15 amino acids. CDR1 SGHAT and CDR2 FQDESV come from the germline V gene (reference sequence). Trimming stripped 1 base from V and 3 bases from J, with 13 bases between. As DNA, the CDR3 is TGTGCCAGCAGCTTAGACCTGTGGGGCCTCTACGAGCAGTACTTC. Its translation is CASSLDLWGLYEQYF.

CDR3 in DNA: TGTGCCAGCAGCCCAGGGGCGAACACCGGGGAGCTGTTTTTT. As protein: CASSPGANTGELFF. The chain joins TRBV5-5 to TRBJ2-2; D perhaps matches TRBD1 (6 bases). Germline CDR1 and CDR2: SGHKS and YYEKEE (reference sequence). Trimming pared 4 bases from V and 0 bases from J, leaving 7 bases between. The CDR3 consists of 14 residues.

J is TRBJ2-1 and V is TRBV20-1; weak D call: TRBD2 (7 bases). The germline V gene has CDR1 DFQATT and CDR2 SNEGSKA (reference sequence). CDR3 size: 11 residues. Between the trimmed V and J ends, which lost 4 bases and 9 bases, there was a span of 10 bases. CDR3 loop: CSATGGPEQFF. The CDR3 nucleotides read TGCAGTGCTACCGGGGGGCCTGAGCAGTTCTTC.

The gene calls are TRBV5-1 and TRBJ2-3, with D possibly matching TRBD1 (6 bases). The CDR3 loop spans 15 amino acids. V lost 3 bases and J lost 0, with 11 bases in between. CDR1 is SGHRS and CDR2 is YFSETQ in the germline V gene. In nucleotides, the CDR3 is TGCGCCAGCAGCTCCGTCGGACAGAGCACAGATACGCAGTATTTT. It yields the protein CASSSVGQSTDTQYF.

The rearrangement joins TRBV27 to TRBJ1-2; TRBD1 is a possible D gene (6 bases). V was pared by 0 bases and J by 4 bases, with 12 bases between. The germline CDR1 and CDR2 sequences are MNHEY and SMNVEV (reference sequence). The CDR3 has 15 residues. For the CDR3, the DNA is TGTGCCAGCAGTTTATCGAACAGGGACTTCTATGGCTACACCTTC. It encodes CASSLSNRDFYGYTF.

The genes are TRBV7-3 and TRBJ2-4; TRBD2 matches 8 bases. With 6 bases clipped from V and 0 bases from J, the junction kept 4 bases outside the gene matches. The CDR3 sequence is 15 residues long. Germline V gives CDR1 SGHTA, CDR2 FQGTGA. The CDR3 DNA reads as TGTGCCAGCAGTCGGGAGGGTTCAGCCAAAAACATTCAGTACTTC. Its translation: CASSREGSAKNIQYF.

This chain connects TRBV30 to TRBJ2-7; D is possibly TRBD1 (6 bases). The V gene's germline CDR1 is GTSNPN and CDR2 SVGIG (reference sequence). CDR3 length: 15 amino acids. With 1 base removed from V and 5 bases from J, the gap between germline ends came to 18 bases. CDR3 bases: TGTGCCTGGAGTGCCCCACAGGGTTGGTTCCACGAGCAGTACTTC. Translating it yields CAWSAPQGWFHEQYF.